These 10 T cell receptor beta chains were all obtained from the same sample, sequenced in a study of T cell responses to AZD1222 COVID-19 vaccine (dated by TCRdb to the early 2020s). The library was built by means of the immunoSEQ multiplex PCR assay. TCRdb carries this immuneACCESS record with in-frame sequences only. Its versions omit some clonotypes, under half of them owing to an unresolved V gene in the studies checked, with the rest unexplained. This sample has 150,000 to 200,000 clones in its table, and about 90% of those were observed once. Clones ranked in the top ten supply about 1.5% of the sample. The time point label here, explained by the study, means: about 28 days (+/-7) after the second vaccine dose. The sample consisted of peripheral blood, taken 28 days after the second AZD1222 dose. All receptors derive from an adult who received the AZD1222 COVID-19 vaccine.

The chain recombines TRBV25-1 with TRBJ1-2; D is possibly TRBD1 (5 bases). CDR3 length: 15 amino acids. V dropped 2 bases and J dropped 4 bases, with 14 bases sitting between them. Germline V gene sequence: CDR1 MGHDK, CDR2 SYGVNS. CDR3 DNA: TGTGCCAGCAGTGAAGTTTCGAGCACAGGCTATGGCTACACCTTC. It encodes CASSEVSSTGYGYTF.

The chain uses TRBV5-1 and TRBJ1-5; D gene unclear. V was clipped by 4 bases and J by 0 bases, with 11 bases between them. The CDR3 totals 15 residues. CDR1 is SGHRS, CDR2 YFSETQ, per germline. CDR3 nucleotide sequence: TGCGCCAGCAGCGGGATTGAATTTAGCAATCAGCCCCAGCATTTT. Translation gives CASSGIEFSNQPQHF.

The V gene is TRBV7-9, the J gene TRBJ1-2, with D perhaps matching TRBD1 (5 bases). With 0 bases removed from V and 8 bases from J, the gap between germline ends came to 19 bases. This CDR3 region has 16 residues. Looked up from germline, CDR1 is SEHNR and CDR2 is FQNEAQ (reference sequence). CDR3 residues: CASSLAGDPGLSGYTF. The CDR3 DNA follows: TGTGCCAGCAGCTTAGCGGGGGACCCGGGACTCAGCGGCTACACCTTC.

This sequence joins TRBV7-6 and TRBJ2-3, with unresolved D. CDR3 length: 14 residues. CDR1 is SGHVS and CDR2 is FNYEAQ in the germline V gene. Trimming removed 2 bases at V and 2 bases at J, with 8 bases between. The CDR3 is CASSLLQSTDTQYF. The CDR3 DNA reads as TGTGCCAGCAGCTTATTACAGTCCACAGATACGCAGTATTTT.

The chain recombines TRBV5-5 with TRBJ1-1; possibly TRBD1 for D (5 bases). Germline values: CDR1 SGHKS, CDR2 YYEKEE (reference sequence). V was cut by 0 bases and J by 4 bases, with 10 bases left in between. The CDR3 runs 14 residues. Here the CDR3 reads CASSLDWRGTEAFF. The CDR3 nucleotides are TGTGCCAGCAGCTTGGACTGGAGGGGCACTGAAGCTTTCTTT.

V gene TRBV6-1 combines with J gene TRBJ1-1; unclear D gene. Germline CDR1 is MNHNS and CDR2 is SASEGT. The CDR3 has 14 residues. V lost 2 bases and J lost 6, with 13 bases in between. The CDR3: CASSESVRIPEAFF. CDR3 nucleotide sequence: TGTGCCAGCAGTGAAAGCGTGAGGATCCCTGAAGCTTTCTTT.

The rearrangement links TRBV28 to TRBJ2-1; D assignment may be TRBD1 or TRBD2 (5 bases each). The germline gives CDR1 MDHEN, CDR2 SYDVKM. The CDR3 totals 16 residues. The V and J ends lost 6 bases and 1 base respectively, with 16 bases between them. CDR3 nucleotide sequence: TGTGCCAGCAGGGCCGCGGACGGGGCGTCCTACAATGAGCAGTTCTTC. Its translation: CASRAADGASYNEQFF.

The chain carries TRBV19 and TRBJ2-3; 7 nucleotides align to TRBD1. CDR3 length: 14 amino acids. V lost 5 bases to trimming and J lost 3 bases; unmatched junction nucleotides: 5. CDR1 and CDR2 (germline): LNHDA, SQIVND (reference sequence). CDR3 nucleotides: TGTGCCAGTAGTCCGTGGACAGGAACAGATACGCAGTATTTT. This gives the protein CASSPWTGTDTQYF.

The chain combines TRBV28 with TRBJ2-7; D may be TRBD2 (6 bases). The V end lost 7 bases, the J end lost 0 bases, and 19 bases lay between the germline ends. CDR3 length: 16 amino acids. CDR1 and CDR2 (germline): MDHEN, SYDVKM. The CDR3: CASTISRSGASYEQYF. In DNA, the CDR3 is TGTGCCAGCACCATAAGCAGGTCGGGAGCCTCCTACGAGCAGTACTTC.

The V call is TRBV3-1 (or the pseudogene TRBV3-2), the J call TRBJ1-2; D gene ambiguous. CDR1 is LGHDT and CDR2 is YNNKEL in the germline V gene (reference sequence). V lost 1 base, J lost 3 bases, and 12 bases lay in between. This CDR3 region has 15 residues. Here the CDR3 reads CASSQGSSSYYGYTF. The CDR3 DNA reads TGTGCCAGCAGCCAAGGATCCTCCTCTTACTATGGCTACACCTTC.